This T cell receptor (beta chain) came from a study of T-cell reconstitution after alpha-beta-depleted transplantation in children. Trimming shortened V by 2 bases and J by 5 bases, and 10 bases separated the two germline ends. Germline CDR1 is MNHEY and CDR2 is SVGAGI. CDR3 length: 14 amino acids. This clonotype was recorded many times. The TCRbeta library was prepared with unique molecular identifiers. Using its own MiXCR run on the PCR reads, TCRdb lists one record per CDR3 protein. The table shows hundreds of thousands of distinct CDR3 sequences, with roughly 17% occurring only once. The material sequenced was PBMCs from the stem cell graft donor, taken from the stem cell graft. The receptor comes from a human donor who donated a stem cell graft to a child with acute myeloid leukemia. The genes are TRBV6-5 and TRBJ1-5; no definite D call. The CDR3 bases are TGTGCCAGCAGTTACCGGACGGACGATCAGCCCCAGCATTTT. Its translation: CASSYRTDDQPQHF.